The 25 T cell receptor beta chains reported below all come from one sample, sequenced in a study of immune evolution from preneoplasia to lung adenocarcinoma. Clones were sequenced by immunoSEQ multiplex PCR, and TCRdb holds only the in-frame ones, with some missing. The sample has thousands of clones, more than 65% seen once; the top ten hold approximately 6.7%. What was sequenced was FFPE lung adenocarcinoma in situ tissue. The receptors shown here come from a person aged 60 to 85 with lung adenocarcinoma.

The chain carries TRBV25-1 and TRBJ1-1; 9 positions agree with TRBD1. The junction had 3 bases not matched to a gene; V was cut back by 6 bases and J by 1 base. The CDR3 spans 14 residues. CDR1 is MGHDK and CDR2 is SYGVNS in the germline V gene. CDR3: CASRRTGENTEAFF. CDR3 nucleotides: TGTGCCAGCAGGAGGACAGGGGAGAACACTGAAGCTTTCTTT.

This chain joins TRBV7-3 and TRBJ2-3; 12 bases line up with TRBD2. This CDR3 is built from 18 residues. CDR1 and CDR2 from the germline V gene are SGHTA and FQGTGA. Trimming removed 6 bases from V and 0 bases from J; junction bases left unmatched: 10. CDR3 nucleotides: TGTGCCAGCAGAAGGGCGACTAGCGGGGGCACTAGCACAGATACGCAGTATTTT. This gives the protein CASRRATSGGTSTDTQYF.

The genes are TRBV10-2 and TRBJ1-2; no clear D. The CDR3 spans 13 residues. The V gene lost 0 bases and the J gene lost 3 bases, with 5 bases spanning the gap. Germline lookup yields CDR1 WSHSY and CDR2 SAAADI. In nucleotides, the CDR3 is TGCGCCAGCAGTGAGTCAAGATACTATGGCTACACCTTC. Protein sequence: CASSESRYYGYTF.

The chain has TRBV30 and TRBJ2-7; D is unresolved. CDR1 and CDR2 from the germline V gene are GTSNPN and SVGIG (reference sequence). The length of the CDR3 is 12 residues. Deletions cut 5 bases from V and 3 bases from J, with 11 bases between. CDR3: CAWDVGNYEQYF. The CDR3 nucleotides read TGTGCCTGGGACGTCGGAAACTACGAGCAGTACTTC.

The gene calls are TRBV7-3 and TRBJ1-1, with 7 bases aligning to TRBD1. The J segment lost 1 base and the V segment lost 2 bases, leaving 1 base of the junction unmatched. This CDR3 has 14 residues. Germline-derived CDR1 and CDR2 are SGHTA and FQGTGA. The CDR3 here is CASSLGQANTEAFF. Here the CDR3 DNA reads TGTGCCAGCAGCTTAGGACAGGCGAACACTGAAGCTTTCTTT.

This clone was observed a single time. CDR3 sequence (DNA): TGTGCCAGCTCACAACTGACAGGGCGGGGGAACACTGAAGCTTTCTTT. This encodes CASSQLTGRGNTEAFF. This chain joins TRBV18 and TRBJ1-1; 7 bases align to TRBD1. J lost 1 base, V lost 4 bases, and 9 bases had no gene match. Germline CDR1 is KGHSH and CDR2 is LQKENI. This CDR3 contains 16 residues.

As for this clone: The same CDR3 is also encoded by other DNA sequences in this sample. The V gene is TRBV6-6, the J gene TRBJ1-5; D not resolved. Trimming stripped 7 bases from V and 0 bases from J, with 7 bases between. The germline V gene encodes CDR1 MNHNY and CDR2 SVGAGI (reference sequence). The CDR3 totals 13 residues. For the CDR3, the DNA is TGTGCCAGCACCCGAGTTAGCAATCAGCCCCAGCATTTT. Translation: CASTRVSNQPQHF.

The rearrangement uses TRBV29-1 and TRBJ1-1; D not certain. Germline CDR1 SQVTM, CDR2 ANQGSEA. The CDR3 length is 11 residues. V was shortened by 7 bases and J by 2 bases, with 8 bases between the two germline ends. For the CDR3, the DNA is TGCAGCGCCGGCCATAACACTGAAGCTTTCTTT. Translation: CSAGHNTEAFF.

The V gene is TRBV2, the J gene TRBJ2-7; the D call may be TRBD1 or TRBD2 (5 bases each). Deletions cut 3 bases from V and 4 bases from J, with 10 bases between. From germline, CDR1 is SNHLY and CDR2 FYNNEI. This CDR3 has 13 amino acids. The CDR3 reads CASSDVGEYEQYF. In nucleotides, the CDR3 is TGTGCCAGCAGTGATGTGGGGGAGTACGAGCAGTACTTC.

The chain's CDR3 is CASSGTGGSSPLHF. Written as DNA, the CDR3 is TGTGCCAGCAGCGGAACAGGGGGGAGTTCACCCCTCCACTTT. V and J are TRBV7-9 and TRBJ1-6, with 8 bases matching TRBD1. The CDR3 has 14 residues. From germline, CDR1 is SEHNR and CDR2 FQNEAQ (reference sequence). Trimming cost V 5 bases and J 9 bases; bases outside gene matches: 6. Full variable domain (remainder filled in from reference TRBV7-9 and TRBJ1-6): DTGVSQNPRHKITKRGQNVTFRCDPISEHNRLYWYRQTLGQGPEFLTYFQNEAQLEKSRLLSDRFSAERPKGSFSTLEIQRTEQGDSAMYLCASSGTGGSSPLHFGNGTRLTVT.

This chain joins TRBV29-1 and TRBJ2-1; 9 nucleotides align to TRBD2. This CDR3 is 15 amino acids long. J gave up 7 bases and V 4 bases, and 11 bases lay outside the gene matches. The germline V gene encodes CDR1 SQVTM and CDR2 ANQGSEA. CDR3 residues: CSVGSGGAGGNEQFF. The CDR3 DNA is TGCAGCGTTGGATCGGGAGGGGCGGGAGGGAATGAGCAGTTCTTC.

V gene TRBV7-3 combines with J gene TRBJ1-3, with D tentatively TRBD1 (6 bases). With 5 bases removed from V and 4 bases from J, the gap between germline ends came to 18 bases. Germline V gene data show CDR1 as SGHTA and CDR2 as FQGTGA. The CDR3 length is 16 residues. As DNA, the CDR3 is TGTGCCAGCAGCGTCACAGGGACTGCTAGCGGAAACACCATATATTTT. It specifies CASSVTGTASGNTIYF.

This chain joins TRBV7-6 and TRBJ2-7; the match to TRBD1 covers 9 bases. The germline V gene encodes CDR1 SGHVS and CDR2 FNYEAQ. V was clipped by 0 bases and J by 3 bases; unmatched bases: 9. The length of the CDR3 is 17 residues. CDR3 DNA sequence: TGTGCCAGCAGCTTAGCCCCCAATCCGGGACAGGGCTACGAGCAGTACTTC. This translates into CASSLAPNPGQGYEQYF.

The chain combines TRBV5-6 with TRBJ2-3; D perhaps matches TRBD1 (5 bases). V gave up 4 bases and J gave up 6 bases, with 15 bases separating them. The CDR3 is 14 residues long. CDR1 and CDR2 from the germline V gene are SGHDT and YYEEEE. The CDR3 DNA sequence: TGTGCCAGCAGCCAAAGCCCCAGGGTGGATACGCAGTATTTT. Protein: CASSQSPRVDTQYF.

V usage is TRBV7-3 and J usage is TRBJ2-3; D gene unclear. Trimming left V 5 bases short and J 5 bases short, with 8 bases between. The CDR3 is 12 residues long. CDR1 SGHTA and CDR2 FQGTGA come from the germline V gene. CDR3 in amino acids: CASSVRGDTQYF. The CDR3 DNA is TGTGCCAGCAGCGTCCGTGGAGATACGCAGTATTTT.

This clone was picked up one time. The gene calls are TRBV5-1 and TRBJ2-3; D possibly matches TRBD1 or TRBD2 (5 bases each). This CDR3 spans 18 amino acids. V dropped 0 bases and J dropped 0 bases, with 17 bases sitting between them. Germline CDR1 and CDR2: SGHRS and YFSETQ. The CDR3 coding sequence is TGCGCCAGCAGCTTGGGACTCCTCCCCGGGGCGAGCACAGATACGCAGTATTTT. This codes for CASSLGLLPGASTDTQYF.

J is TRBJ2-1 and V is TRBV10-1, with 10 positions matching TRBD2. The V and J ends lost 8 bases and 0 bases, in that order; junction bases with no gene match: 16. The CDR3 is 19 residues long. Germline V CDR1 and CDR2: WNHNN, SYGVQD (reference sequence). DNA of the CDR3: TGCGCCAGCTCAGCAACTTTAGCGGGGGGTACAAGCTCCTACAATGAGCAGTTCTTC. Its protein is CASSATLAGGTSSYNEQFF.

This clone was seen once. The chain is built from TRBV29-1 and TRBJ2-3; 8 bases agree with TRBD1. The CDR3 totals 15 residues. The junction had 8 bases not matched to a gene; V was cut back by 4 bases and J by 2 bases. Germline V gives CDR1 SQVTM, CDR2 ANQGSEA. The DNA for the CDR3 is TGCAGCGTTGCCGGCGACAGGGGTGTCACAGATACGCAGTATTTT. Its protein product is CSVAGDRGVTDTQYF.

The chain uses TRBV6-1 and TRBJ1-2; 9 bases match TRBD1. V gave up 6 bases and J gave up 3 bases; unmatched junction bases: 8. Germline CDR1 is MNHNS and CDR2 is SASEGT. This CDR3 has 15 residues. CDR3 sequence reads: CASSRGQGKYYGYTF. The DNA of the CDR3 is TGTGCCAGCAGCCGCGGACAGGGGAAATACTATGGCTACACCTTC.

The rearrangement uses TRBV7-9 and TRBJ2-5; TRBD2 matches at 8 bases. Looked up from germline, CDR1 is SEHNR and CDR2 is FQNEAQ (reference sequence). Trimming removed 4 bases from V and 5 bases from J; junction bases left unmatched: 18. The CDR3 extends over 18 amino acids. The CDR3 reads CASSYVRGAGDLKETQYF. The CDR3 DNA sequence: TGTGCCAGCAGCTACGTCCGCGGAGCGGGGGATTTAAAGGAGACCCAGTACTTC.

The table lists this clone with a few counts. This CDR3 reads CASSLWTVSGANVLTF. The CDR3 region has the DNA TGTGCCAGCAGCCTATGGACAGTCTCTGGGGCCAACGTCCTGACTTTC. The chain has TRBV11-3 and TRBJ2-6, with D perhaps TRBD1 (6 bases). V lost 5 bases and J 0 bases, leaving 11 bases between the germline ends. CDR3 length: 16 amino acids. Germline V CDR1 and CDR2: SGHNT, YENEEA. Complete variable domain (other parts from reference TRBV11-3 and TRBJ2-6): EAGVVQSPRYKIIEKKQPVAFWCNPISGHNTLYWYLQNLGQGPELLIRYENEEAVDDSQLPKDRFSAERLKGVDSTLKIQPAELGDSAVYLCASSLWTVSGANVLTFGAGSRLTVL.

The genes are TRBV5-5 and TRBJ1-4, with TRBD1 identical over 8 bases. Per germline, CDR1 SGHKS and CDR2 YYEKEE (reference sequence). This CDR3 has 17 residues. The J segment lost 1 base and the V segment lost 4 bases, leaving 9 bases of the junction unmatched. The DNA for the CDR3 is TGTGCCAGCAGCCTGGACAGGGCAACACGAACTAATGAAAAACTGTTTTTT. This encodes CASSLDRATRTNEKLFF. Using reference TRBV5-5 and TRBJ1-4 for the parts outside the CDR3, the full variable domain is DAGVTQSPTHLIKTRGQQVTLRCSPISGHKSVSWYQQVLGQGPQFIFQYYEKEERGRGNFPDRFSARQFPNYSSELNVNALLLGDSALYLCASSLDRATRTNEKLFFGSGTQLSVL.

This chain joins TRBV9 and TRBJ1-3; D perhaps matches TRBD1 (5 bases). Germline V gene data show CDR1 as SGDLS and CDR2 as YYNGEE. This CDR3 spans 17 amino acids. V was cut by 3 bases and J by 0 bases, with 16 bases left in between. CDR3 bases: TGTGCCAGCAGCGCCCCCGGAGCAGGGTTCTCTGGAAACACCATATATTTT. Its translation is CASSAPGAGFSGNTIYF.

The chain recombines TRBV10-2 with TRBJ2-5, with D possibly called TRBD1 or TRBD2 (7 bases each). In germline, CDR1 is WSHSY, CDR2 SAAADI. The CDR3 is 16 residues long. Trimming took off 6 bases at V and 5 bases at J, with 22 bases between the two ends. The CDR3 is CASSSPQGGRRETQYF. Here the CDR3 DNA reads TGCGCCAGCAGCTCTCCCCAGGGGGGGAGGCGGGAGACCCAGTACTTC.

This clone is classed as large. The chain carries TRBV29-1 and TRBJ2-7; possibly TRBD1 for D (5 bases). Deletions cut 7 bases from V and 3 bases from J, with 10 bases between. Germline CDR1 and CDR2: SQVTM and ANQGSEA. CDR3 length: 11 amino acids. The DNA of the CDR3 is TGCAGCGCCAAACAGGACTACGAGCAGTACTTC. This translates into CSAKQDYEQYF.